The 9 T cell receptor beta chains reported below all come from one sample, sequenced in a study of blood T cells in healthy people across ages. It was with a sample-barcoded 5' primer and a J-beta primer mix that a second PCR of roughly 7 to 12 cycles was run. In TCRdb, the 5' RACE reads were re-called with MiXCR into one record per CDR3 protein. This table holds 700,000 or so distinct CDR3 sequences, about a fifth found once. Sequencing input: blood. The source is a man between 65 and 85 years old in good health.

This clonotype was detected many times. J is TRBJ1-4 and V is TRBV11-2; no reliable D call. CDR1 and CDR2 from the germline V gene are SGHAT and FQNNGV. CDR3 length equals 13 residues. The V end was cut by 5 bases, the J end by 5 bases, with 9 bases between. This CDR3 reads CASSADMNEKLFF. The CDR3, as DNA: TGTGCCAGCAGCGCCGACATGAATGAAAAACTGTTTTTT.

The chain combines TRBV5-1 with TRBJ2-5, with a weak D call TRBD2 (6 bases). V shed 0 bases and J shed 4 bases, with 13 bases lying between them. CDR3 length: 15 amino acids. From germline, CDR1 is SGHRS and CDR2 YFSETQ. The CDR3 DNA follows: TGCGCCAGCAGCTTGGCAGGGTACGGGGGAGAGACCCAGTACTTC. It specifies CASSLAGYGGETQYF.

The J gene is TRBJ2-5, the V gene TRBV2; 8 positions match TRBD1. Germline CDR1 SNHLY, CDR2 FYNNEI. The CDR3 is made up of 15 amino acids. With V trimmed by 7 bases and J by 1 base, 8 bases remained unmatched. CDR3 sequence: CASKRHGTGQETQYF. For the CDR3, the DNA is TGTGCCAGCAAACGACATGGGACAGGCCAAGAGACCCAGTACTTC.

This clonotype has more than one count but fewer than ten. The chain combines TRBV5-1 with TRBJ1-4; 7 bases line up with TRBD1. The V segment lost 4 bases and the J segment 6 bases; nucleotides outside the gene matches: 6. This CDR3 spans 14 amino acids. Per the germline V gene, CDR1 is SGHRS and CDR2 is YFSETQ. CDR3 bases: TGCGCCAGCAGCCAAGGGACAGCTGATGAAAAACTGTTTTTT. Protein product: CASSQGTADEKLFF.

This chain joins TRBV2 and TRBJ2-3; TRBD2 matches 9 bases. The CDR3 totals 14 residues. Germline values: CDR1 SNHLY, CDR2 FYNNEI. V dropped 6 bases and J dropped 5; count of bases not matched to a gene: 6. The CDR3 sequence is CASSGAGGRDTQYF. The CDR3 DNA sequence: TGTGCCAGCAGCGGAGCGGGGGGAAGAGATACGCAGTATTTT.

This clonotype was counted only a few times. This chain connects TRBV20-1 to TRBJ1-4, with 7 nucleotides matching TRBD1. From germline, CDR1 is DFQATT and CDR2 SNEGSKA (reference sequence). The CDR3 runs 14 residues. The V segment lost 5 bases and the J segment 5 bases; nucleotides outside the gene matches: 8. CDR3 DNA: TGCAGTGCTGGGGGACAGATTAAAAATGAAAAACTGTTTTTT. Its protein product is CSAGGQIKNEKLFF.

As DNA, the CDR3 is TGCAGTGCAGGGGGGGCGGGAGGAGTAACAGATACGCAGTATTTT. Its translation is CSAGGAGGVTDTQYF. The genes are TRBV20-1 and TRBJ2-3; 8 bases line up with TRBD2. The CDR3 contains 15 residues. V dropped 6 bases and J dropped 3; count of bases not matched to a gene: 11. The germline CDR1 and CDR2 sequences are DFQATT and SNEGSKA (reference sequence).

This rearrangement joins TRBV29-1 to TRBJ2-1; 14 bases line up with TRBD2. The length of the CDR3 is 20 residues. The V segment lost 0 bases and the J segment 0 bases; nucleotides outside the gene matches: 10. Germline V CDR1 and CDR2: SQVTM, ANQGSEA. The CDR3 DNA is TGCAGCGTTGAAGATCGTCGACTAGCGGGAGGGCTAAGCTCCTACAATGAGCAGTTCTTC. This translates into CSVEDRRLAGGLSSYNEQFF.

The chain uses TRBV5-6 and TRBJ2-1; TRBD2 is a possible D gene (5 bases). CDR1 and CDR2 from the germline V gene are SGHDT and YYEEEE. This CDR3 region has 13 residues. Trimming shortened V by 2 bases and J by 6 bases, and 9 bases separated the two germline ends. The CDR3 region is CASSFTGFNEQFF. CDR3 sequence (DNA): TGTGCCAGCAGCTTTACGGGGTTCAATGAGCAGTTCTTC.